Listed below are T cell receptor beta chains from one sample, sequenced in a study of shared clonotypes between healthy human individuals. Here immunoSEQ multiplex PCR was the method, and the copy in TCRdb shows in-frame clones only, minus some. Seen here are about 2.4 million clones, approximately 94% observed once, and the top ten hold about 0.13%. The sample was naive CD4+ T cells sorted from blood. The receptors originated from a man aged 18 to 35 in good health. Each CDR3 is given without its conserved first and last residue. Fields, in order: J gene, V gene, CDR3 protein.

>TRBJ1-2|TRBV11-2
ASSLDSSDYGYT
>TRBJ1-6|TRBV28
ASNPTVLRGSPLH
>TRBJ2-5|TRBV28
ASSPITWTDQETQY
>TRBJ2-5|TRBV5-4
ASSLGTNLQEAQY
>TRBJ1-1|TRBV19
ASSIRLNTEAF
>TRBJ2-7|TRBV5-1
ASSWRDRGSEQY
>TRBJ2-3|TRBV13
ASSSSGRAFKRSTDTQY
>TRBJ2-2|TRBV29-1
SVAGLTGELF
>TRBJ2-1|TRBV9
ASSVEGSGVYNEQF
>TRBJ2-7|TRBV10-3
AISGAGASSYEQY
>TRBJ2-7|TRBV6-5
ASSGVGGTYEQY
>TRBJ1-6|TRBV6-5
ASSYSRQGRNSPLH
>NA|TRBV6-5
ASSGLAGPPYEQY
>TRBJ1-2|TRBV6-6
ASSRGDYGYT
>TRBJ2-2|TRBV6-5
ASSRALMGAGELF
>TRBJ2-5|TRBV4-1
ASSQVAEGGGVQETQY
>TRBJ2-2|TRBV10-3
AISESLAGGQNTGELF
>TRBJ1-2|TRBV9
ASSVVEGDGYT
>TRBJ2-4|TRBV11-3
ASSPGQGYIQY
>TRBJ1-4|TRBV10-3
AISESTVLRLF
>TRBJ2-7|TRBV19
ASSIGSGGDEQY
>TRBJ2-7|TRBV7-9
ASSLNSGGYEQY
>TRBJ2-6|TRBV19
ASSRGSSGANVLT
>TRBJ2-1|TRBV19
ASSIRATGTSHNEQF
>TRBJ1-3|TRBV6-1
ASRRGNTIY
>TRBJ2-7|TRBV19
ASKIDRGSYEQY
>TRBJ1-4|TRBV18
ASSPRTATNEKLF
>TRBJ2-1|TRBV9
ASSVDRPPSEQF
>TRBJ1-3|TRBV6-1
ASITGPGNTIY
>TRBJ2-1|TRBV29-1
SVRLAGGRNEQF
>TRBJ2-5|TRBV5-1
ASSLGGAETQY
>TRBJ2-5|TRBV6-5
ASSSSTSGSRETQY
>TRBJ1-4|TRBV27
ASKPSGSRFPTINEKLF
>TRBJ2-2|TRBV11-2
ASSSGAVGGELF
>TRBJ1-6|TRBV11-2
ASSLMGRDNSPLH
>TRBJ2-3|TRBV29-1
SVEEGALRTDTQY
>TRBJ1-1|TRBV6-5
ASSYARGLHGAEAF
>TRBJ1-5|TRBV27
ASSLFGTVNQPQH
>TRBJ2-6|TRBV2
ASRGAGANVLT
>TRBJ1-1|TRBV6-5
ASRQTENTEAF
>TRBJ2-4|TRBV6-1
ASFGGLLENIQY
>TRBJ2-7|TRBV10-1
ASSVGGENEQY
>TRBJ1-1|TRBV6-5
ASSYMGGTEAF